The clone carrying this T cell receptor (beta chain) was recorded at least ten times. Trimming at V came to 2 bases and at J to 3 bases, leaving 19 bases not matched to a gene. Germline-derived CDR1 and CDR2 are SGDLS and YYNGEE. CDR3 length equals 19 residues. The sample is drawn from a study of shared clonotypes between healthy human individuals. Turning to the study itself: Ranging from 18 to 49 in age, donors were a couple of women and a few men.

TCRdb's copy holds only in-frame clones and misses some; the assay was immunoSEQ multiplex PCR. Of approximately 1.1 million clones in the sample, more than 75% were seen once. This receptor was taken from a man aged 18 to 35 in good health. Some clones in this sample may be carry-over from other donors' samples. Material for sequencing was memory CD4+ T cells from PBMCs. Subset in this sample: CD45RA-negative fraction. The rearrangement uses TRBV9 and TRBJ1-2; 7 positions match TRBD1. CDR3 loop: CASSVPTGSTLRSYYGYTF. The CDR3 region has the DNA TGTGCCAGCAGCGTTCCGACAGGGTCCACATTAAGGTCCTACTATGGCTACACCTTC. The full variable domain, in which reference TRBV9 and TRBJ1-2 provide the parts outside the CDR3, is DSGVTQTPKHLITATGQRVTLRCSPRSGDLSVYWYQQSLDQGLQFLIQYYNGEERAKGNILERFSAQQFPDLHSELNLSSLELGDSALYFCASSVPTGSTLRSYYGYTFGSGTRLTVV.